Presented here are 21 T cell receptor beta chains from one specimen sequenced in a study of cytomegalovirus exposure and HLA in healthy donors (dated by TCRdb to about 2017). Library generation was performed with the immunoSEQ multiplex PCR assay. TCRdb limited this immuneACCESS table to in-frame rearrangements with V and J called. A share of clones is missing; checked studies link under half to unresolved V genes, and the rest is unexplained. The sample table shows 250,000 to 350,000 clones, and around nine tenths are seen once. Of the sample, about 0.86% falls within the top ten clones. The sequenced sample consisted of PBMCs. The receptor source for this set is a woman aged 18 to 35 in good health and CMV-seronegative.

The chain links TRBV6-5 to TRBJ2-7; 7 bases fit TRBD1. Looked up from germline, CDR1 is MNHEY and CDR2 is SVGAGI. The CDR3 sequence is 16 residues long. Trimming removed 2 bases from V and 6 bases from J; junction bases left unmatched: 13. CDR3 nucleotide sequence: TGTGCCAGCAGTTACGACCTGACAGGGAAGCTTCGCGAGCAGTACTTC. Amino acid sequence: CASSYDLTGKLREQYF.

This clone was counted a single time. The V and J genes are TRBV28 and TRBJ2-7; D perhaps matches TRBD1 (5 bases). CDR3 length: 14 residues. V was cut by 6 bases and J by 2 bases, with 14 bases left in between. CDR1 is MDHEN, CDR2 SYDVKM, per germline. The CDR3 protein is CASSLSRQTYEQYF. The CDR3 nucleotides are TGTGCCAGCAGCCTAAGCCGACAGACCTACGAGCAGTACTTC. Variable domain in full (rest from reference TRBV28 and TRBJ2-7): DVKVTQSSRYLVKRTGEKVFLECVQDMDHENMFWYRQDPGLGLRLIYFSYDVKMKEKGDIPEGYSVSREKKERFSLILESASTNQTSMYLCASSLSRQTYEQYFGPGTRLTVT.

The chain employs TRBV4-1 and TRBJ1-2; D might be TRBD1 (6 bases). The V end was cut by 4 bases, the J end by 10 bases, with 22 bases between. Germline lookup yields CDR1 MGHRA and CDR2 YSYEKL. The CDR3 length is 15 residues. CDR3 coding DNA: TGCGCCAGCAGCCCTAGTCCAATATTACAGGGCGACTACACCTTC. Translation: CASSPSPILQGDYTF.

The CDR3 sequence: CASKYRVESEAFF. The CDR3 DNA sequence: TGTGCCTCTAAATACAGGGTTGAGAGCGAGGCTTTCTTT. The chain joins TRBV7-9 to TRBJ1-1; the D gene is possibly TRBD1 (6 bases). The V gene's germline CDR1 is SEHNR and CDR2 FQNEAQ (reference sequence). The CDR3 extends over 13 amino acids. Trimming shortened V by 11 bases and J by 11 bases, and 24 bases separated the two germline ends.

CDR3 in amino acids: CASSRTTGPYGYTF. The CDR3 bases are TGTGCCAGCAGTCGAACGACAGGGCCCTATGGCTACACCTTC. This rearrangement joins TRBV6-5 to TRBJ1-2; 7 positions match TRBD1. The length of the CDR3 is 14 residues. Looked up from germline, CDR1 is MNHEY and CDR2 is SVGAGI. Trimming took 5 bases from V and 4 from J; bases not matched to a gene: 7.

This sequence joins TRBV23-1 and TRBJ2-4; 11 bases align to TRBD1. TRBV23-1 is known as an ORF, though its function is uncertain. The V and J ends lost 4 bases and 7 bases, in that order; junction bases with no gene match: 3. The CDR3 is 14 residues long. CDR3 sequence (DNA): TGCGCCAGCAGTCGTTGGGACAGGGGGAACATTCAGTACTTC. Encoded protein: CASSRWDRGNIQYF.

The count of this clone is one. The V and J genes are TRBV2 and TRBJ1-1; D is possibly TRBD1 (5 bases). CDR3 size: 13 residues. V lost 7 bases to trimming and J lost 4 bases, with 13 bases between them. Germline CDR1 SNHLY, CDR2 FYNNEI. CDR3 in amino acids: CASNRDLLTEAFF. CDR3 nucleotides: TGTGCCAGCAACCGGGACTTACTCACTGAAGCTTTCTTT.

The V gene is TRBV4-1, the J gene TRBJ2-2; 9 bases line up with TRBD2. CDR3 length: 16 residues. V was pared by 7 bases and J by 4 bases, with 10 bases of the junction left unmatched. Germline CDR1 and CDR2: MGHRA and YSYEKL. Here the CDR3 DNA reads TGCGCCAGCATACGAGAGGCGGGAGGGTTCACCGGGGAGCTGTTTTTT. Encoded protein: CASIREAGGFTGELFF.

The V and J genes are TRBV7-8 and TRBJ1-3; no clear D gene. CDR3 length: 18 amino acids. Germline CDR1 SGHVS, CDR2 FQNEAQ. The V gene lost 4 bases and the J gene lost 0 bases, with 19 bases spanning the gap. The CDR3: CASSSSRISVYSGNTIYF. The CDR3 DNA follows: TGTGCCAGCAGCTCATCCCGGATCAGCGTATACTCTGGAAACACCATATATTTT.

The V gene is TRBV28, the J gene TRBJ2-7, with 7 nucleotides matching TRBD1. CDR3 length: 15 amino acids. With 3 bases clipped from V and 0 bases from J, the junction kept 5 bases outside the gene matches. The germline V gene has CDR1 MDHEN and CDR2 SYDVKM. The CDR3 sequence is CASSFWDSASYEQYF. CDR3 DNA: TGTGCCAGCAGTTTCTGGGACAGCGCCTCCTACGAGCAGTACTTC. The entire variable domain, with the rest obtained from reference TRBV28 and TRBJ2-7, is as follows: DVKVTQSSRYLVKRTGEKVFLECVQDMDHENMFWYRQDPGLGLRLIYFSYDVKMKEKGDIPEGYSVSREKKERFSLILESASTNQTSMYLCASSFWDSASYEQYFGPGTRLTVT.

With regard to this clone: Other nucleotide sequences from this sample produce the same CDR3. The V gene is TRBV6-5, the J gene TRBJ2-7; no firm D call. Germline assignment: CDR1 MNHEY and CDR2 SVGAGI. The CDR3 covers 14 residues. The V and J ends lost 0 bases and 0 bases respectively, with 6 bases between them. CDR3 coding DNA: TGTGCCAGCAGTTACTCTGGCAGCTCCTACGAGCAGTACTTC. Protein product: CASSYSGSSYEQYF.

The V and J genes are TRBV20-1 and TRBJ2-7, with no clear D. Trimming took 8 bases from V and 5 from J, leaving 10 bases between them. The CDR3 loop spans 10 amino acids. In germline, CDR1 is DFQATT, CDR2 SNEGSKA (reference sequence). DNA of the CDR3: TGCAGTTCACTACTTGACGAGCAGTACTTC. Translated: CSSLLDEQYF.

The J gene is TRBJ2-5, the V gene TRBV2; 9 bases fit TRBD1. CDR1 and CDR2 from the germline V gene are SNHLY and FYNNEI. CDR3 length equals 12 residues. V shed 6 bases, J shed 4 bases, and the junction held 0 bases outside the gene matches. The CDR3: CASRDRGETQYF. The CDR3 nucleotides read TGTGCCAGCAGGGACAGGGGAGAGACCCAGTACTTC.

The chain is built from TRBV15 and TRBJ1-5; 8 bases match TRBD1. Germline V CDR1 and CDR2: LNHNV, YYDKDF (reference sequence). The V gene end was trimmed by 5 bases and the J gene end by 1 base; junction bases not matched to a gene: 7. The CDR3 is 16 residues long. The CDR3 sequence: CATSFHRGMSNQPQHF. CDR3 sequence (DNA): TGTGCCACCAGCTTCCACAGGGGGATGAGCAATCAGCCCCAGCATTTT.

The chain recombines TRBV9 with TRBJ1-2, with D unclear. V was trimmed by 3 bases and J by 6 bases, leaving 18 bases between them. The germline gives CDR1 SGDLS, CDR2 YYNGEE. This CDR3 region has 15 residues. The CDR3 DNA reads TGTGCCAGCAGCGCCATCGGGTCCTCCCTCCATGGCTACACCTTC. This encodes CASSAIGSSLHGYTF.

The CDR3 sequence: CASRREGSGLTDTQYF. CDR3 DNA: TGCGCCAGCAGGCGGGAGGGGTCGGGACTCACAGATACGCAGTATTTT. The rearrangement uses TRBV5-1 and TRBJ2-3, with 9 bases that match TRBD2. Germline V gene lookup returns CDR1 SGHRS and CDR2 YFSETQ. The CDR3 consists of 16 residues. With 5 bases clipped from V and 2 bases from J, the junction kept 9 bases outside the gene matches.

This clone has just a few counts. The CDR3 sequence is CASSDFKTGQYF. The CDR3, as DNA: TGCGCCAGCAGTGATTTCAAGACAGGGCAGTACTTC. The chain links TRBV10-1 to TRBJ2-5, with 7 bases fitting TRBD1. The CDR3 consists of 12 residues. The J segment lost 11 bases and the V segment lost 3 bases, leaving 6 bases of the junction unmatched. Germline lookup yields CDR1 WNHNN and CDR2 SYGVQD (reference sequence).

The rearrangement joins TRBV19 to TRBJ1-1; D not resolved. Germline loops: CDR1 LNHDA, CDR2 SQIVND (reference sequence). The CDR3 runs to 14 residues. V was cut by 7 bases and J by 0 bases, with 12 bases left in between. The CDR3 spells CASNENLLNTEAFF. For the CDR3, the DNA is TGTGCCAGTAACGAGAACCTATTGAACACTGAAGCTTTCTTT.

V and J are TRBV25-1 and TRBJ2-1; 11 nucleotides line up with TRBD1. With V trimmed by 6 bases and J by 8 bases, 6 bases remained unmatched. The CDR3 runs 14 residues. Looked up from germline, CDR1 is MGHDK and CDR2 is SYGVNS. CDR3 amino acids: CASSAGTGGYEQFF. CDR3 sequence (DNA): TGTGCCAGCAGCGCCGGGACAGGGGGTTATGAGCAGTTCTTC.

The rearrangement joins TRBV9 to TRBJ2-7; 7 bases agree with TRBD1. The CDR3 sequence is 15 residues long. The germline V gene has CDR1 SGDLS and CDR2 YYNGEE. V shed 0 bases, J shed 5 bases, and the junction held 8 bases outside the gene matches. In nucleotides, the CDR3 is TGTGCCAGCAGCGTAGAGGGACAGTCTCGGGACGAGCAGTACTTC. This encodes CASSVEGQSRDEQYF.

The chain carries TRBV6-5 and TRBJ2-7, with D possibly matching TRBD2 (5 bases). Trimming took off 4 bases at V and 4 bases at J, with 8 bases between the two ends. The germline CDR1 and CDR2 sequences are MNHEY and SVGAGI. The CDR3 spans 12 residues. The CDR3 coding sequence is TGTGCCAGCAGTTCTGAGGGATACGAGCAGTACTTC. Translated, it gives CASSSEGYEQYF.